The clone carrying this TCR beta chain was picked up many times. As yet, its antigen is unknown. Each CDR3 protein gets one entry after TCRdb re-called the 5' RACE reads with MiXCR. This sample yields about 210,000 distinct CDR3 sequences, of which roughly 3.3% are seen a single time; 3.2% belongs to the top ten. The CDR3 totals 14 residues. Trimming left V 2 bases short and J 10 bases short, with 12 bases between. CDR1 and CDR2 from the germline V gene are SGHTA and FQGNSA. The sample belongs to a study of T cells after yellow fever vaccination. Whole-study findings and limits: Reappearing after the booster were most of the clones from primary vaccination (roughly 95% CD4, about 88% CD8). Few clonotypes appeared in both CD4 and CD8 compartments. The bulk population could contribute abundant contaminating clonotypes to FACS-sorted repertoires.

This TCR came from a man aged 18 to 30 who received the YFV17D yellow fever vaccine. Sequences were derived from CD4+ T cells sorted from PBMCs, sampled 10 days after the yellow fever booster vaccination. This sequence joins TRBV7-2 and TRBJ1-6; D gene ambiguous. CDR3 coding DNA: TGTGCCAGCAGCTTAATCACCCGTGGATCACCCCTCCACTTT. Translation: CASSLITRGSPLHF. Variable domain in full (rest from reference TRBV7-2 and TRBJ1-6): GAGVSQSPSNKVTEKGKDVELRCDPISGHTALYWYRQSLGQGLEFLIYFQGNSAPDKSGLPSDRFSAERTGGSVSTLTIQRTQQEDSAVYLCASSLITRGSPLHFGNGTRLTVT.